The following is a T cell receptor beta chain sequence with its context. Germline V gives CDR1 SGHRS, CDR2 YFSETQ. Losses at the gene ends were 0 bases for V and 10 bases for J; bases not matched to a gene: 9. The CDR3 has 16 amino acids. The data belong to a study of control samples from healthy donors and cancer patients. Some clones are missing from TCRdb's copy, which holds only in-frame ones; the method was immunoSEQ multiplex PCR. The sample consists of fewer than 200,000 clones, 90% to 95% of them appearing once. The sequence was collected from a woman in her sixties in good health. The chain has TRBV5-1 and TRBJ1-6; 8 bases map to TRBD1. Sequencing used blood. CDR3 in amino acids: CASSLGGQGTDSPLHF. For the CDR3, the DNA is TGCGCCAGCAGCTTGGGCGGACAGGGAACCGACTCACCCCTCCACTTT. Full variable domain (outside the CDR3, taken from reference TRBV5-1 and TRBJ1-6): KAGVTQTPRYLIKTRGQQVTLSCSPISGHRSVSWYQQTPGQGLQFLFEYFSETQRNKGNFPGRFSGRQFSNSRSEMNVSTLELGDSALYLCASSLGGQGTDSPLHFGNGTRLTVT.